Listed here is a single TCR beta chain. Its antigen is as yet unknown. Clones were read by immunoSEQ multiplex PCR, and TCRdb kept only the in-frame ones, dropping some. This repertoire shows roughly 64,000 clones, around 83% found once; its top ten account for roughly 5.2%. This sample is drawn from a study of OX40 agonist ivuxolimab in advanced cancers. Study-wide background: Partial responses were recorded for three patients, including one with hepatocellular carcinoma and two with cutaneous melanoma.

Notes on the study in general: Low clonal expansion, among the lowest seen, marked partial responders at 0.1-3.0 mg/kg.

Trimming removed 5 bases from V and 6 bases from J; junction bases left unmatched: 1. The CDR3 loop spans 12 amino acids. Germline lookup yields CDR1 MNHEY and CDR2 SMNVEV (reference sequence). The chain is built from TRBV27 and TRBJ2-4, with 7 positions matching TRBD1. This TCR was recovered from an adult with an advanced solid tumor such as melanoma, head and neck, liver or kidney cancer. Sequenced here: CD4+ or CD8+ T cells sorted from blood, sampled in a trial of the OX40 agonist ivuxolimab. Here the CDR3 DNA reads TGTGCCAGCAGTCGACAGGGAAACATTCAGTACTTC. This translates into CASSRQGNIQYF.